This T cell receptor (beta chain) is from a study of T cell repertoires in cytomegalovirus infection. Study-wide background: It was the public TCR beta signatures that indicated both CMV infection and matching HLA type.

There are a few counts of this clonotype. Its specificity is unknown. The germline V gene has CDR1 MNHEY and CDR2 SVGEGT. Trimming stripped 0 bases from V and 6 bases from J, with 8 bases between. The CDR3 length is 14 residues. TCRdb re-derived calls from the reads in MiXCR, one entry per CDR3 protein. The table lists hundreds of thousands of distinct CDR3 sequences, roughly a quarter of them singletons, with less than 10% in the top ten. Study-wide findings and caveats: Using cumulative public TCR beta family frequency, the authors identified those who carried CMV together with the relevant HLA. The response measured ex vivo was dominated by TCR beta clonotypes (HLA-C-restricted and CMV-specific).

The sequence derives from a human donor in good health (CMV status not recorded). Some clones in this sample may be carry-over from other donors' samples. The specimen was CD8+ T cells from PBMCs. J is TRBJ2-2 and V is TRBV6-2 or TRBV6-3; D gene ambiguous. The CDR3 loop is CASSYSLLAGELFF. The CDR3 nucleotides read TGTGCCAGCAGTTACTCGCTTTTGGCCGGGGAGCTGTTTTTT.